The source of this TCR beta chain is a study of PD-L1 blockade in urothelial cancer. Study in general: Patients arrived having already received 0 to 3 prior chemotherapy regimens. Samples came from 3 weeks, at the second dose, and 6 weeks into treatment.

TCRdb's copy holds only in-frame clones and misses some; the assay was immunoSEQ multiplex PCR. The sample has tens of thousands of clones, around 83% seen once; the top ten hold approximately 10%. There are a few counts of this clone. Trimming stripped 6 bases from V and 2 bases from J, with 10 bases between. The CDR3 contains 14 residues. Germline CDR1 and CDR2: LNHDA and SQIVND (reference sequence). The time point: pretreatment peripheral blood. The diagnosis in patients was locally advanced or metastatic urothelial carcinoma. The specimen comprised PBMCs, sampled around atezolizumab (anti-PD-L1) treatment. J is TRBJ2-2 and V is TRBV19, with D tentatively TRBD1 (5 bases). The TCR sequence derives from a woman between 65 and 79 years old with urothelial cancer. The CDR3 is CASRQVPNTGELFF. The DNA for the CDR3 is TGTGCCAGTAGACAGGTCCCCAACACCGGGGAGCTGTTTTTT.